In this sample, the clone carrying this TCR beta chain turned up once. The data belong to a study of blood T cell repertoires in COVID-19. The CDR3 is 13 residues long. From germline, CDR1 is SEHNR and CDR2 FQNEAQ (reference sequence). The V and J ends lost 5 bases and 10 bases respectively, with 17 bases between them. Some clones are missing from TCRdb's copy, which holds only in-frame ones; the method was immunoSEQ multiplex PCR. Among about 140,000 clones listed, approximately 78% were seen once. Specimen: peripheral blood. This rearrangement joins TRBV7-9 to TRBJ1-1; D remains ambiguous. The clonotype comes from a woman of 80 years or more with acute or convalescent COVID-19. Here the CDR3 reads CASSPSNPPGAFF. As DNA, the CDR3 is TGTGCCAGCAGCCCCTCGAACCCCCCGGGAGCTTTCTTT.